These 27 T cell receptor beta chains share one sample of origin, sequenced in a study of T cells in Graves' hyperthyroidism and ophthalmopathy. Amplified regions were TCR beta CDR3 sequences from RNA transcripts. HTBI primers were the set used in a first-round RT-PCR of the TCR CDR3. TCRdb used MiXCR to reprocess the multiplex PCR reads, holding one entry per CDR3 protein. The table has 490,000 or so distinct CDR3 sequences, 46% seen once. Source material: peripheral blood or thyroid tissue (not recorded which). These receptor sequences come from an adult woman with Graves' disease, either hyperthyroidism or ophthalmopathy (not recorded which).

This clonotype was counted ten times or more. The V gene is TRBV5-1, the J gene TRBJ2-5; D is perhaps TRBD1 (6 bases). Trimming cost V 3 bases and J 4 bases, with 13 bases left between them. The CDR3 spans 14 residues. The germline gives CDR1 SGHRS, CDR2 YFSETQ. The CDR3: CASSSVVGGETQYF. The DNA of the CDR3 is TGCGCCAGCAGCTCTGTGGTAGGGGGAGAGACCCAGTACTTC. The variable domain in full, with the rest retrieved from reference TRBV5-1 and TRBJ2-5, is KAGVTQTPRYLIKTRGQQVTLSCSPISGHRSVSWYQQTPGQGLQFLFEYFSETQRNKGNFPGRFSGRQFSNSRSEMNVSTLELGDSALYLCASSSVVGGETQYFGPGTRLLVL.

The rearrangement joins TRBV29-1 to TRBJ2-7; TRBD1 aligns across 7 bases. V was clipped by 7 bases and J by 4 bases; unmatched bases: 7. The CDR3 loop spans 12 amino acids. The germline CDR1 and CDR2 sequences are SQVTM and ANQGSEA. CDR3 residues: CSGGGAGYEQYF. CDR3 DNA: TGCAGCGGAGGGGGCGCTGGATACGAGCAGTACTTC.

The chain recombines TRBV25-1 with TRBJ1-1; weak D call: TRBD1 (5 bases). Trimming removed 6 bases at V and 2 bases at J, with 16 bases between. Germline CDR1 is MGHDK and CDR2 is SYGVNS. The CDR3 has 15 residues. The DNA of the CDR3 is TGTGCCAGCAGCCGTCTTGCCGGGGGAAACACTGAAGCTTTCTTT. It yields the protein CASSRLAGGNTEAFF.

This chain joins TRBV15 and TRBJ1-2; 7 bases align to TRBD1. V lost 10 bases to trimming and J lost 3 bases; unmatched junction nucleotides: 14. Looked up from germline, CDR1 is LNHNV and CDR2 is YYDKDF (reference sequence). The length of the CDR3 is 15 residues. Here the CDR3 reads CASSQIDRVDYGYTF. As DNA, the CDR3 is TGTGCCAGCTCACAGATCGACAGGGTGGACTATGGCTACACCTTC.

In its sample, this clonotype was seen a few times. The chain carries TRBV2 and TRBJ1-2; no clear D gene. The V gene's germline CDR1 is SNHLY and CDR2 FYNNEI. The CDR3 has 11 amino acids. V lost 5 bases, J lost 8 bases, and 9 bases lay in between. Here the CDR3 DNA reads TGTGCCAGCAGTATCAGAAGCGGCTACACCTTC. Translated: CASSIRSGYTF.

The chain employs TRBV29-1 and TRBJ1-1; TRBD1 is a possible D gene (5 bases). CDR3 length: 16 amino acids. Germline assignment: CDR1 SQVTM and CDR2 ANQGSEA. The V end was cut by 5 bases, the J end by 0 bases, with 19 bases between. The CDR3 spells CSVLGTPGRMNTEAFF. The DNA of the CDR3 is TGCAGCGTTCTAGGGACGCCTGGGCGGATGAACACTGAAGCTTTCTTT.

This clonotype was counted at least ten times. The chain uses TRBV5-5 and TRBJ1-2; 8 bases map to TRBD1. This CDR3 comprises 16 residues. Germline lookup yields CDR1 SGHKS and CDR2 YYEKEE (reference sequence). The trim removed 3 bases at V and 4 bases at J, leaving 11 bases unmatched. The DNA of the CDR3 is TGTGCCAGCAGCTACTCCCGACAGGGGATCAGCTATGGCTACACCTTC. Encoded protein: CASSYSRQGISYGYTF.

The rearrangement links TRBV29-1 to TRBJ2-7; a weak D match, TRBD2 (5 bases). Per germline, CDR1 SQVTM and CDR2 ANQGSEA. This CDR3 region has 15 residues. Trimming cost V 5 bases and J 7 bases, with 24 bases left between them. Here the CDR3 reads CSVSTASQAYNEQYF. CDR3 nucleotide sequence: TGCAGCGTTTCCACGGCTAGCCAGGCGTACAATGAGCAGTACTTC.

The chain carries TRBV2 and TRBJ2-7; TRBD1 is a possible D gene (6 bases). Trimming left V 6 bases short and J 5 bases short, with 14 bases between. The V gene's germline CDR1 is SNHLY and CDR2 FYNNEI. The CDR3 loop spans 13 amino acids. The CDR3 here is CASSWSGDDEQYF. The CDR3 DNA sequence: TGTGCCAGCAGCTGGTCAGGGGACGACGAGCAGTACTTC.

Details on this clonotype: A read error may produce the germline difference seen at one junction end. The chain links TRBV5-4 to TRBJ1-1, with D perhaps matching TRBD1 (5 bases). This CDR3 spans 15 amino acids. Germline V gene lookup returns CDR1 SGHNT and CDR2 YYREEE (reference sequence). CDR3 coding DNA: TGTGCCAGCAGCTTTCGTCAGGGCGCGAACACTGTAGCTTTCTTT. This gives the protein CASSFRQGANTVAFF.

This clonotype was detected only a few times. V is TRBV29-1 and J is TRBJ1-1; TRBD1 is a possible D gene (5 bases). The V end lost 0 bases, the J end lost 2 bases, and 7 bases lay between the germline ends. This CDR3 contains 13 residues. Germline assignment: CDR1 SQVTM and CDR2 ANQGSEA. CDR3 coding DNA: TGCAGCGTTGAAGACAGGGAAAACACTGAAGCTTTCTTT. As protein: CSVEDRENTEAFF.

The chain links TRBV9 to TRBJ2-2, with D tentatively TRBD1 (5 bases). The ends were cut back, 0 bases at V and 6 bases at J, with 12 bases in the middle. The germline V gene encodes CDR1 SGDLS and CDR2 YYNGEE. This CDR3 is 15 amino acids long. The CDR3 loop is CASSVDPRVAGELFF. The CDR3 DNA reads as TGTGCCAGCAGCGTAGATCCCAGGGTCGCCGGGGAGCTGTTTTTT.

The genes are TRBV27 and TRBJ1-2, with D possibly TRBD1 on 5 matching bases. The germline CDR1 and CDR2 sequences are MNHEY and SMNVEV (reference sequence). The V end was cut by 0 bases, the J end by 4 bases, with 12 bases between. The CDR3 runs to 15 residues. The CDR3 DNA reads TGTGCCAGCAGTTTATCGCTGGTGGGGGGCTATGGCTACACCTTC. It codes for CASSLSLVGGYGYTF.

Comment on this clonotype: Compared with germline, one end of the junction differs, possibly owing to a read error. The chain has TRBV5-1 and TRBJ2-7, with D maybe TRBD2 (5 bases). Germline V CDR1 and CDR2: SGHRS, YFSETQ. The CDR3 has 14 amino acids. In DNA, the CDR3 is TGCGCCAGCAGCATGGACGTAAACACCGGGGAGCTGTACTTC. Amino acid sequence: CASSMDVNTGELYF. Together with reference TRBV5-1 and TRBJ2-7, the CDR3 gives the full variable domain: KAGVTQTPRYLIKTRGQQVTLSCSPISGHRSVSWYQQTPGQGLQFLFEYFSETQRNKGNFPGRFSGRQFSNSRSEMNVSTLELGDSALYLCASSMDVNTGELYFGPGTRLTVT.

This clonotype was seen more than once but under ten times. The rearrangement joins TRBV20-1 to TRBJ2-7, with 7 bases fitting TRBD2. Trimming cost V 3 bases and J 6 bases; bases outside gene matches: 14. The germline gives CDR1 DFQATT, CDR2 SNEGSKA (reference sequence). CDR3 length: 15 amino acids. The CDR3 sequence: CSAREIVKRDSEQYF. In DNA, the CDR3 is TGCAGTGCTAGGGAAATCGTAAAGCGGGACTCCGAGCAGTACTTC.

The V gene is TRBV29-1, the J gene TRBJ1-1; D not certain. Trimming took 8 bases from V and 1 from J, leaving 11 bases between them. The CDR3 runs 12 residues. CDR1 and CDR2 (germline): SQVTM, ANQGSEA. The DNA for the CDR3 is TGCAGCCGGGCGGGCTCGAACACTGAAGCTTTCTTT. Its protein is CSRAGSNTEAFF.

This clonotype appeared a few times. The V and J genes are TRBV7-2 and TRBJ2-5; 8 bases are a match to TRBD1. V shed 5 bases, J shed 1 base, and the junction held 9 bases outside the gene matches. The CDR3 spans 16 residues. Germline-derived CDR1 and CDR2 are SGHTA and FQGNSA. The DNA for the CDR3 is TGTGCCAGCAGCCAAGACAGGGGAGCACCCCAAGAGACCCAGTACTTC. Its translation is CASSQDRGAPQETQYF.

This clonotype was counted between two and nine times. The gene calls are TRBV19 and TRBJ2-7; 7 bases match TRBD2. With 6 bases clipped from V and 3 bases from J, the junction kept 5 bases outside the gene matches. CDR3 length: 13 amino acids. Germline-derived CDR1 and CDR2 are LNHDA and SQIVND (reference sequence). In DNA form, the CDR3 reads TGTGCCAGTAGAGTAGCGGGTAGCTACGAGCAGTACTTC. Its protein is CASRVAGSYEQYF.

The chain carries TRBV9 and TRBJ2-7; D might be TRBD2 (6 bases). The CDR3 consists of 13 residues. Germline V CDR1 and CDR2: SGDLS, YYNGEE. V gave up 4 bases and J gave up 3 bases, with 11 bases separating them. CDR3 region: CASSLVEGYEQYF. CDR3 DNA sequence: TGTGCCAGCAGCTTAGTGGAGGGCTACGAGCAGTACTTC.

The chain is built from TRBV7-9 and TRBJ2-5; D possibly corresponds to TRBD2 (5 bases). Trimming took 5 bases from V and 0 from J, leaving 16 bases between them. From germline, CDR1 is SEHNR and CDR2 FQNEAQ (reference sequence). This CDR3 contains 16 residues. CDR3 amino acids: CASSLRGSRYQETQYF. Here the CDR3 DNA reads TGTGCCAGCAGCCTTAGAGGGTCGCGCTACCAAGAGACCCAGTACTTC. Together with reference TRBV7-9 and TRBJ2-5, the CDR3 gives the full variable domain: DTGVSQNPRHKITKRGQNVTFRCDPISEHNRLYWYRQTLGQGPEFLTYFQNEAQLEKSRLLSDRFSAERPKGSFSTLEIQRTEQGDSAMYLCASSLRGSRYQETQYFGPGTRLLVL.

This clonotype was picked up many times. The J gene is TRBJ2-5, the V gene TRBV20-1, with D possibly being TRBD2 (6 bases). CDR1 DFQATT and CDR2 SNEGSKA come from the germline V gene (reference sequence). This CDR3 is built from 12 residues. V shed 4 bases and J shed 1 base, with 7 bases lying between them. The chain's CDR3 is CSAKRAQETQYF. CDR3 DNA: TGCAGTGCTAAGCGGGCCCAAGAGACCCAGTACTTC.

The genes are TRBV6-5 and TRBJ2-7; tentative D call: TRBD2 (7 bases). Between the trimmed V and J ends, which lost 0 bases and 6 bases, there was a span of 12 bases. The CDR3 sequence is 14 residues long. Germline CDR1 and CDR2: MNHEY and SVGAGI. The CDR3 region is CASSYSKGGREQYF. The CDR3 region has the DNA TGTGCCAGCAGTTACTCGAAGGGGGGGCGCGAGCAGTACTTC.

The CDR3 DNA reads TGTGCCAGCAGTTTGGCCACACAGGGTTTTTGCGAGACCCAGTACTTC. Its protein is CASSLATQGFCETQYF. The chain uses TRBV12-3 or TRBV12-4 and TRBJ2-5; tentative D call: TRBD1 (6 bases). With 3 bases removed from V and 5 bases from J, the gap between germline ends came to 19 bases. The CDR3 is made up of 16 amino acids.

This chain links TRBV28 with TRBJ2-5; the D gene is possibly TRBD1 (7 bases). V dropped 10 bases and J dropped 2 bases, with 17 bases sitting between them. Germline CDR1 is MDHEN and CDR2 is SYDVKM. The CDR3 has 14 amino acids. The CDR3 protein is CATTSGGRQETQYF. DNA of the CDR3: TGTGCCACCACGTCAGGGGGGAGGCAAGAGACCCAGTACTTC.

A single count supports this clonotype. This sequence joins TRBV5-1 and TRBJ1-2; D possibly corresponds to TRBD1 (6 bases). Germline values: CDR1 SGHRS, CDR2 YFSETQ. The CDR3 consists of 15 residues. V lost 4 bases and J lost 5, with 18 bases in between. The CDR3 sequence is CASSRSLPGQYGYTF. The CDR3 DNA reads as TGCGCCAGCAGCAGAAGTCTCCCGGGACAATATGGCTACACCTTC.

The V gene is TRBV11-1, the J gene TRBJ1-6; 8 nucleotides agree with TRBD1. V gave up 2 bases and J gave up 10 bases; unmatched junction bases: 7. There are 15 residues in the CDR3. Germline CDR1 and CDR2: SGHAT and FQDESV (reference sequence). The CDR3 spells CASSLRGQAQSPLHF. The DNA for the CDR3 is TGTGCCAGCAGCTTAAGGGGACAGGCTCAATCACCCCTCCACTTT.

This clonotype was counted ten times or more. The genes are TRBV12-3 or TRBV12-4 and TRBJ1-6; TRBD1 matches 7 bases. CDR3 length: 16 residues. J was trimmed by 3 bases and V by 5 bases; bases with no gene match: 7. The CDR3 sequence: CASSHTGAVYNSPLHF. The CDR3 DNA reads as TGTGCCAGCAGTCACACAGGGGCGGTCTATAATTCACCCCTCCACTTT.